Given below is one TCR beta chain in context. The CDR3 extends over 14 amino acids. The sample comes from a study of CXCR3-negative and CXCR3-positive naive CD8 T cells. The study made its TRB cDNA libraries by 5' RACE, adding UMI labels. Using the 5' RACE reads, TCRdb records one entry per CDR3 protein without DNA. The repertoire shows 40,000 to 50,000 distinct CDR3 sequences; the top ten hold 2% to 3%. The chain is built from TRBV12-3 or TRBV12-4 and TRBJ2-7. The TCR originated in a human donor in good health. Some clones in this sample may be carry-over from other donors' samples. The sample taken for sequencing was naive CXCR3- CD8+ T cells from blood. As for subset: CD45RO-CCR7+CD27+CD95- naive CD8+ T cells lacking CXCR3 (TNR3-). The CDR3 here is CASSLGVESYEQYF.